The subject of this entry is one TCR beta chain. Profiled with immunoSEQ multiplex PCR; TCRdb holds only in-frame clones, not every one. In the table there are roughly 650,000 clones, 95% to 98% of which are singletons. V lost 6 bases and J lost 2, with 8 bases in between. CDR3 size: 11 residues. Germline values: CDR1 GTSNPN, CDR2 SVGIG (reference sequence). The data derive from a study of shared clonotypes between healthy human individuals. The specimen was naive CD4+ T cells sorted from blood. The subset denotes: CD45RA+ positively selected. This chain joins TRBV30 and TRBJ2-7; D gene uncertain. The origin of this receptor is a woman in her twenties or thirties in good health. CDR3 in amino acids: CACKWAYEQYF. The CDR3 DNA follows: TGTGCCTGCAAATGGGCCTACGAGCAGTACTTC.